The 17 T cell receptor beta chains below all came from one sample that was sequenced in a study of blood T cells in healthy people across ages. The second PCR ran about 6 to 12 cycles with a sample-barcoded 5' primer and J-beta primers. TCRdb re-derived calls from the 5' RACE reads in MiXCR, one entry per CDR3 protein. Of more than 650,000 distinct CDR3 sequences listed, approximately 21% are singletons. Sequenced sample: blood. These receptors all stem from a man between 65 and 85 years old in good health.

Ten or more counts support this clonotype. The rearrangement uses TRBV4-1 and TRBJ2-1; 7 positions agree with TRBD2. The trim removed 1 base at V and 8 bases at J, leaving 8 bases unmatched. Germline CDR1 is MGHRA and CDR2 is YSYEKL. The CDR3 is 15 residues long. CDR3 region: CASSQAGGLLDEQFF. Written as DNA, the CDR3 is TGCGCCAGCAGCCAAGCGGGGGGACTCTTAGATGAGCAGTTCTTC.

Points on this clonotype: Since a much larger clone is just one base distant, this may be a read error. The CDR3 end shows no conserved phenylalanine or tryptophan, and so a read error is likely. The limits of the CDR3 on the DNA are not certain, so only TCRdb's listed CDR3 is given. V gene TRBV6-1 combines with J gene TRBJ1-1. The CDR3 is 12 amino acids long, termini counted. The germline V gene encodes CDR1 MNHNS and CDR2 SASEGT. The CDR3 sequence is CASTAAAGRTFL.

This clonotype showed up just a few times. The chain recombines TRBV20-1 with TRBJ2-5; D call uncertain. Trimming cost V 0 bases and J 7 bases, with 12 bases left between them. Germline CDR1 and CDR2: DFQATT and SNEGSKA (reference sequence). The CDR3 contains 13 residues. This chain's CDR3 is CSARDRLLGTQYF. CDR3 nucleotide sequence: TGCAGTGCTAGAGATCGGCTGCTAGGGACCCAGTACTTC.

On this clonotype: At one end the junction does not follow the germline gene, possibly because of a read error. This chain links TRBV11-2 with TRBJ2-5; D is unresolved. The germline CDR1 and CDR2 sequences are SGHAT and FQNNGV. The CDR3 runs 14 residues. The CDR3 DNA sequence: TGTGCCGGCAGCCCACTGATTGGACAAGAGACCCAGTACTTC. Translation: CAGSPLIGQETQYF.

This clonotype was seen at least ten times. CDR3 region: CASSWGLAVGETQYF. CDR3 nucleotides: TGTGCCAGCAGCTGGGGACTAGCGGTCGGGGAGACCCAGTACTTC. The chain links TRBV3-1 to TRBJ2-5; TRBD2 aligns across 11 bases. V was pared by 5 bases and J by 5 bases, with 7 bases of the junction left unmatched. CDR3 length: 15 amino acids. Germline V CDR1 and CDR2: LGHDT, YNNKEL (reference sequence).

This clonotype was found a few times. The chain is built from TRBV12-3 or TRBV12-4 and TRBJ2-1, with D maybe TRBD2 (6 bases). The CDR3 has 16 residues. The V end was cut by 5 bases, the J end by 3 bases, with 17 bases between. The CDR3 loop reads CASSPTGLPGYNEQFF. Written as DNA, the CDR3 is TGTGCCAGCAGTCCCACGGGACTTCCTGGCTACAATGAGCAGTTCTTC.

There are a few counts of this clonotype. The chain carries TRBV12-3 or TRBV12-4 and TRBJ1-2, with 7 bases lining up with TRBD1. CDR3 length: 14 residues. Germline trimming cut 7 bases from V and 0 bases from J; bases unmatched to any gene: 5. The CDR3 is CASTTGVPNYGYTF. Here the CDR3 DNA reads TGTGCCAGCACTACAGGGGTACCTAACTATGGCTACACCTTC.

V and J are TRBV12-3 or TRBV12-4 and TRBJ1-1; D possibly corresponds to TRBD1 (5 bases). Deletions cut 6 bases from V and 4 bases from J, with 15 bases between. The length of the CDR3 is 14 residues. The CDR3 region has the DNA TGTGCCAGCAGAAAACAGGCCACCGGCACTGAAGCTTTCTTT. It specifies CASRKQATGTEAFF.

This clonotype was seen a handful of times. A junction boundary mismatches the germline segment, possibly from a read error. The gene calls are TRBV28 and TRBJ2-5, with 9 bases that match TRBD1. CDR1 and CDR2 from the germline V gene are MDHEN and SYDVKM. The length of the CDR3 is 15 residues. The chain's CDR3 is CASSASGTGKETRYF. DNA for the CDR3: TGTGCCAGCAGTGCATCCGGGACAGGGAAGGAGACCCGGTACTTC.

The V and J genes are TRBV12-3 or TRBV12-4 and TRBJ1-4, with 10 bases aligning to TRBD1. V trimming: 5 bases; J trimming: 4 bases; junction bases outside the gene matches: 7. This CDR3 is built from 16 residues. The CDR3 bases are TGTGCCAGCAGTCCCGGGACAGGGGCCGTTAATGAAAAACTGTTTTTT. The encoded protein is CASSPGTGAVNEKLFF.

This clonotype occurred many times. The chain carries TRBV7-6 and TRBJ1-1; tentatively, D is TRBD1 (6 bases). The V gene's germline CDR1 is SGHVS and CDR2 FNYEAQ. V lost 1 base to trimming and J lost 4 bases, with 7 bases between them. This CDR3 contains 13 residues. Here the CDR3 reads CASSLDRATEAFF. Here the CDR3 DNA reads TGTGCCAGCAGCTTAGACAGGGCCACTGAAGCTTTCTTT.

This clonotype was detected a few times. The junction does not match germline at one end; this may be a read error. The chain carries TRBV12-3 or TRBV12-4 and TRBJ2-5, with 10 bases that match TRBD1. The CDR3 loop spans 14 amino acids. This chain's CDR3 is CASSRQGAQEAQYF. The CDR3 coding sequence is TGTGCCAGCAGTCGACAGGGGGCCCAAGAGGCCCAGTACTTC.

The chain combines TRBV7-2 with TRBJ2-2; 10 bases fit TRBD1. CDR1 SGHTA and CDR2 FQGNSA come from the germline V gene. The ends lost 4 bases at V and 6 bases at J; junction bases unmatched: 5. This CDR3 is built from 15 residues. CDR3 amino acids: CASSSKDRGAGELFF. CDR3 DNA: TGTGCCAGCAGCTCAAAGGACAGGGGGGCCGGGGAGCTGTTTTTT.

This clonotype has just a few counts. The CDR3 DNA reads as TGCAGTGCTTTTCTCCCCCGGAACACTGAAGCTTTCTTT. Amino acid sequence: CSAFLPRNTEAFF. The chain combines TRBV20-1 with TRBJ1-1; D unresolved. Trimming stripped 5 bases from V and 1 base from J, with 11 bases between. CDR3 length: 13 amino acids. Per germline, CDR1 DFQATT and CDR2 SNEGSKA (reference sequence).

CDR3: CASSLDGPATNEKLFF. The CDR3 nucleotides are TGCGCCAGCAGCTTGGACGGTCCCGCAACTAATGAAAAACTGTTTTTT. The genes are TRBV5-1 and TRBJ1-4; D gene unclear. V dropped 0 bases and J dropped 0 bases, with 9 bases sitting between them. CDR1 and CDR2 (germline): SGHRS, YFSETQ. This CDR3 is built from 16 residues. The full variable domain, with the rest looked up from reference TRBV5-1 and TRBJ1-4, is KAGVTQTPRYLIKTRGQQVTLSCSPISGHRSVSWYQQTPGQGLQFLFEYFSETQRNKGNFPGRFSGRQFSNSRSEMNVSTLELGDSALYLCASSLDGPATNEKLFFGSGTQLSVL.

The V gene is TRBV5-1, the J gene TRBJ1-1; maybe TRBD1 (6 bases). CDR3 size: 14 residues. V shed 4 bases and J shed 4 bases, with 14 bases lying between them. Germline CDR1 SGHRS, CDR2 YFSETQ. CDR3: CASSVGAGVTEAFF. The CDR3 bases are TGCGCCAGCAGCGTGGGGGCAGGTGTCACTGAAGCTTTCTTT.

V is TRBV28 and J is TRBJ2-7; 8 bases are a match to TRBD1. V lost 6 bases and J lost 4; bases outside the gene matches: 11. Germline CDR1 and CDR2: MDHEN and SYDVKM. CDR3 length: 15 residues. The CDR3 sequence: CASSAQGRTGYEQYV. CDR3 in DNA: TGTGCCAGCAGCGCCCAGGGGCGGACAGGGTACGAGCAGTACGTC.